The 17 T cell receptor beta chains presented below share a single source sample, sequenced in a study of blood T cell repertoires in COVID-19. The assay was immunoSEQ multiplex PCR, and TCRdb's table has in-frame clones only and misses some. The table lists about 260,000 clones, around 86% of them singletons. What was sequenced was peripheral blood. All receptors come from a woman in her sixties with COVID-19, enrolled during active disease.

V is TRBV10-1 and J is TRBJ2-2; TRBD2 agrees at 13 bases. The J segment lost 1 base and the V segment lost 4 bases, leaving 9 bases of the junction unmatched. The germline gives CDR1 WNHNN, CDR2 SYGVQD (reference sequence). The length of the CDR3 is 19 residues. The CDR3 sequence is CASSGGTSGETMNTGELFF. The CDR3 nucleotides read TGCGCCAGCAGTGGTGGGACTAGCGGGGAGACAATGAACACCGGGGAGCTGTTTTTT.

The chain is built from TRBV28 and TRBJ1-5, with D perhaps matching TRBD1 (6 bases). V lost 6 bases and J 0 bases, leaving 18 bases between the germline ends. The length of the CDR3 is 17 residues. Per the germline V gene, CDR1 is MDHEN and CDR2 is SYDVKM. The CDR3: CASSLVGRGASNQPQHF. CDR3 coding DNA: TGTGCCAGCAGCCTGGTGGGGAGGGGGGCTAGCAATCAGCCCCAGCATTTT.

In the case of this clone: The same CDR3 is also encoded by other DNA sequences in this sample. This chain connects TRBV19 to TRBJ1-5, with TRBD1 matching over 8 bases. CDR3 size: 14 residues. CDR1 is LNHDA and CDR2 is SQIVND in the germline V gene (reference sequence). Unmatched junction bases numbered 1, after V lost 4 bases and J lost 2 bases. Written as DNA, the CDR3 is TGTGCCAGTAGTACGACAGGGGGCAATCAGCCCCAGCATTTT. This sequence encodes CASSTTGGNQPQHF. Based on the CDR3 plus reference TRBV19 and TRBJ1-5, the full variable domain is DGGITQSPKYLFRKEGQNVTLSCEQNLNHDAMYWYRQDPGQGLRLIYYSQIVNDFQKGDIAEGYSVSREKKESFPLTVTSAQKNPTAFYLCASSTTGGNQPQHFGDGTRLSIL.

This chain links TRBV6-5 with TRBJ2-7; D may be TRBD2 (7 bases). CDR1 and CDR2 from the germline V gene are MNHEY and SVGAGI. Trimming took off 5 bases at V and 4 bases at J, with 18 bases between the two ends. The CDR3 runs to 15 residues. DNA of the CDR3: TGTGCCAGCAGTCTGGCGGGGGCCCAGCCTTACGAGCAGTACTTC. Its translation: CASSLAGAQPYEQYF.

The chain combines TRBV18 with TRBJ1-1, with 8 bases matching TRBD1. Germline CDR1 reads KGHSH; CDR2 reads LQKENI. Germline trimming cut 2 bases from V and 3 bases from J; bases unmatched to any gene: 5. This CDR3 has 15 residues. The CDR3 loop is CASSPDRGEYTEAFF. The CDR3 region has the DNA TGTGCCAGCTCACCAGACAGGGGTGAGTACACTGAAGCTTTCTTT.

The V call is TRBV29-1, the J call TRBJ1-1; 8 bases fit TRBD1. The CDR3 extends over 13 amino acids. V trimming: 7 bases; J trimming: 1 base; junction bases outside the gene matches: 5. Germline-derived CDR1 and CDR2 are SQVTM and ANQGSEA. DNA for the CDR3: TGCAGCGCCTCCGGGACAGGGAACACTGAAGCTTTCTTT. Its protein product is CSASGTGNTEAFF.

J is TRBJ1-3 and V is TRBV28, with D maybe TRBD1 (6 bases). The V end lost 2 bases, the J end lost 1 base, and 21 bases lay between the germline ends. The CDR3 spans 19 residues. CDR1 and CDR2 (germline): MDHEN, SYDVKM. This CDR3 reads CASSLVWTTQQGSGNTIYF. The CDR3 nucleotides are TGTGCCAGCAGTTTAGTTTGGACAACCCAACAGGGTTCTGGAAACACCATATATTTT.

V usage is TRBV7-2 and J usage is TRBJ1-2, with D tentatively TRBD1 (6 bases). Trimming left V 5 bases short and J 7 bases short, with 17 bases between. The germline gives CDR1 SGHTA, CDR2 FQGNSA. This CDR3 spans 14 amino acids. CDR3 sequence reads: CASSTGQRGGGYTF. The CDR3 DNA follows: TGTGCCAGCAGCACCGGACAGCGAGGGGGTGGCTACACCTTC.

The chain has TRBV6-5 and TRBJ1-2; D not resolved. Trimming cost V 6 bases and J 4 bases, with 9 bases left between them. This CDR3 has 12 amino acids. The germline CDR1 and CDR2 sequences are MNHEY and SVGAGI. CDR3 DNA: TGTGCCAGCAGCCCATCCAGCTATGGCTACACCTTC. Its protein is CASSPSSYGYTF.

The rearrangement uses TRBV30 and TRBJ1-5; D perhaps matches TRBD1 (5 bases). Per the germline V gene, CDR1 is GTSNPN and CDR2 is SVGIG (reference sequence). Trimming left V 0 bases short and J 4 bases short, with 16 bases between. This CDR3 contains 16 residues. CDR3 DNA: TGTGCCTGGAGTGTCTCGTCAGGACACCAAAATCAGCCCCAGCATTTT. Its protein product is CAWSVSSGHQNQPQHF.

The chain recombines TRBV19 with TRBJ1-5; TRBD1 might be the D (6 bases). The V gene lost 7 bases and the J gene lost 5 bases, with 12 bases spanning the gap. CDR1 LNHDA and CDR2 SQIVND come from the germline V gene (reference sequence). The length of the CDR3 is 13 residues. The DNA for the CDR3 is TGTGCCAGTAAGGCCACAGGGTATCAGCCCCAGCATTTT. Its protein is CASKATGYQPQHF.

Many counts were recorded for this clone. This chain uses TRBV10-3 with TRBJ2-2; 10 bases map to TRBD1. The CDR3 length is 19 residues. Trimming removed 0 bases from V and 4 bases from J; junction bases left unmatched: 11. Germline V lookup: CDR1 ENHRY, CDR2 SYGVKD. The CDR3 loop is CAISESRDRGSRSTGELFF. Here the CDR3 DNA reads TGTGCCATCAGTGAGTCGCGGGACAGGGGATCGAGGTCCACCGGGGAGCTGTTTTTT.

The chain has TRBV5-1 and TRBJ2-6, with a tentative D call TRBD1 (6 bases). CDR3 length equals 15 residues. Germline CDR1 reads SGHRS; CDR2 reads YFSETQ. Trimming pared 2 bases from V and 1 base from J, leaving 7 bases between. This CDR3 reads CASSFQGSGANVLTF. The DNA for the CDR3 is TGCGCCAGCAGCTTTCAGGGGTCTGGGGCCAACGTCCTGACTTTC.

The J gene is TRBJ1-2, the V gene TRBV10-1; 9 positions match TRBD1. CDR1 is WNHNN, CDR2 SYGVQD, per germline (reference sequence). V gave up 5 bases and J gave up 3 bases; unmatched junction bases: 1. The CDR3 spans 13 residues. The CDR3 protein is CASSRDRDYGYTF. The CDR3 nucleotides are TGCGCCAGCAGTCGGGACAGGGACTATGGCTACACCTTC.

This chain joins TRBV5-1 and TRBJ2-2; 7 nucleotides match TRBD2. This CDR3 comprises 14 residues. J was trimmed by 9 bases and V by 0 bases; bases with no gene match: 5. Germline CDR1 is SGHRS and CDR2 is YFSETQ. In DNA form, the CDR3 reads TGCGCCAGCAGCTTGGAGGGACTACGGAGGGAGCTGTTTTTT. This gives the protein CASSLEGLRRELFF.

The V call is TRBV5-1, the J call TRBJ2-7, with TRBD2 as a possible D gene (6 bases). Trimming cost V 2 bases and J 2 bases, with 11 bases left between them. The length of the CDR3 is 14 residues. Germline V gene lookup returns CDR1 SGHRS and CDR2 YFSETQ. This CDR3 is CASSLPGVTYEQYF. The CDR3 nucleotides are TGCGCCAGCAGCTTACCGGGAGTCACCTACGAGCAGTACTTC.

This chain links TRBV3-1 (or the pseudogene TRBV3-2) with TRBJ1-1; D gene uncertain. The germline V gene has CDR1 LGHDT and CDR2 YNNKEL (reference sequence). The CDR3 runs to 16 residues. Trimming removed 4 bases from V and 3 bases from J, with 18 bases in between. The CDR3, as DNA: TGTGCCAGCAGCCTAGTGGGCGGGCGCGCTGACACTGAAGCTTTCTTT. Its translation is CASSLVGGRADTEAFF.